The 16 T cell receptor beta chains listed next were all sequenced from one sample in a study of shared clonotypes between healthy human individuals. Produced via immunoSEQ multiplex PCR; TCRdb's table is partial and in-frame only. The table shows approximately 2,000,000 clones, with roughly 92% occurring only once. Material for sequencing was naive CD4+ T cells from PBMCs. Subset defined: CD45RA+ positively selected. The origin of the receptors is a man aged 18 to 29 in good health. Some clones in this sample may be carry-over from other donors' samples.

This sequence joins TRBV27 and TRBJ2-3; 8 nucleotides align to TRBD2. Trimming removed 1 base from V and 2 bases from J; junction bases left unmatched: 5. Germline V gene lookup returns CDR1 MNHEY and CDR2 SMNVEV (reference sequence). The CDR3 extends over 16 amino acids. Here the CDR3 DNA reads TGTGCCAGCAGTTTATTAGGCGGGAGGATCACAGATACGCAGTATTTT. This gives the protein CASSLLGGRITDTQYF.

In this sample, this clone turned up a few times. The V gene is TRBV25-1, the J gene TRBJ1-3; maybe TRBD1 (5 bases). The V end lost 1 base, the J end lost 0 bases, and 7 bases lay between the germline ends. CDR3 size: 15 residues. CDR1 is MGHDK, CDR2 SYGVNS, per germline. This chain's CDR3 is CASSESGVSGNTIYF. The CDR3 DNA is TGTGCCAGCAGTGAATCGGGGGTCTCTGGAAACACCATATATTTT.

The chain joins TRBV19 to TRBJ1-2; D is unresolved. CDR3 length: 13 residues. Germline V gene lookup returns CDR1 LNHDA and CDR2 SQIVND (reference sequence). V dropped 2 bases and J dropped 8 bases, with 12 bases sitting between them. DNA of the CDR3: TGTGCCAGTAGTATATGGGGAGCGGAGGGCTACACCTTC. It is translated as CASSIWGAEGYTF.

This chain joins TRBV11-3 and TRBJ2-2; TRBD1 matches at 7 bases. The V gene end was trimmed by 5 bases and the J gene end by 3 bases; junction bases not matched to a gene: 9. The CDR3 covers 16 residues. The germline V gene encodes CDR1 SGHNT and CDR2 YENEEA. CDR3 amino acids: CASSPGQLGDTGELFF. The CDR3 nucleotides are TGTGCCAGCAGCCCGGGACAGCTAGGGGACACCGGGGAGCTGTTTTTT.

The gene calls are TRBV6-1 and TRBJ1-3; D is possibly TRBD1 (6 bases). CDR3 size: 15 residues. V was cut by 6 bases and J by 0 bases, with 12 bases left in between. Germline V gene sequence: CDR1 MNHNS, CDR2 SASEGT. The CDR3 is CASSRDRLSGNTIYF. CDR3 DNA: TGTGCCAGCAGCCGCGACAGGCTCTCTGGAAACACCATATATTTT.

The rearrangement links TRBV10-3 to TRBJ2-7, with TRBD2 identical over 7 bases. Losses at the gene ends were 4 bases for V and 4 bases for J; bases not matched to a gene: 7. This CDR3 region has 14 residues. Germline-derived CDR1 and CDR2 are ENHRY and SYGVKD. The CDR3 protein is CAISGRGSGYEQYF. Written as DNA, the CDR3 is TGTGCCATCAGTGGACGGGGTAGCGGGTACGAGCAGTACTTC.

The rearrangement links TRBV9 to TRBJ1-1, with a weak D call TRBD1 (6 bases). Trimming took 3 bases from V and 7 from J, leaving 13 bases between them. The CDR3 is 13 residues long. Per the germline V gene, CDR1 is SGDLS and CDR2 is YYNGEE. DNA of the CDR3: TGTGCCAGCAGCGCCTGGACAGAGGGTGAAGCTTTCTTT. This sequence encodes CASSAWTEGEAFF.

This chain links TRBV19 with TRBJ1-1; D is unclear. The CDR3 is 13 amino acids. Germline CDR1 LNHDA, CDR2 SQIVND (reference sequence). With 5 bases removed from V and 7 bases from J, the gap between germline ends came to 14 bases. The CDR3 sequence is CASSAPPRGEAFF. The CDR3, as DNA: TGTGCCAGTAGTGCCCCTCCCCGGGGTGAAGCTTTCTTT.

Worth noting for this clone: Other DNA sequences in this specimen translate into the identical CDR3. The gene calls are TRBV29-1 and TRBJ1-2, with 7 bases matching TRBD1. The germline V gene encodes CDR1 SQVTM and CDR2 ANQGSEA. Trimming cost V 2 bases and J 4 bases; bases outside gene matches: 4. The CDR3 has 13 residues. CDR3: CSVERDRGYGYTF. As DNA, the CDR3 is TGCAGCGTTGAACGGGACAGAGGCTATGGCTACACCTTC.

This rearrangement joins TRBV11-3 to TRBJ2-1; TRBD1 might be the D (6 bases). From germline, CDR1 is SGHNT and CDR2 YENEEA. The CDR3 is 15 residues long. The V gene lost 1 base and the J gene lost 2 bases, with 9 bases spanning the gap. The CDR3 DNA reads as TGTGCCAGCAGCTTAGGGGGACACACCTACAATGAGCAGTTCTTC. Residues: CASSLGGHTYNEQFF.

This clone was observed once. V and J are TRBV4-1 and TRBJ2-7, with 11 bases identical to TRBD2. CDR3 length: 15 residues. Germline-derived CDR1 and CDR2 are MGHRA and YSYEKL. J lost 4 bases, V lost 5 bases, and 7 bases had no gene match. CDR3 bases: TGCGCCAGCAGCTCACCTAGCGGGAGGTCTTACGAGCAGTACTTC. Its protein product is CASSSPSGRSYEQYF.

About this clone: The sample has other DNA sequences that encode this CDR3 too. This chain uses TRBV19 with TRBJ1-1; D not certain. This CDR3 is built from 12 residues. Trimming took 5 bases from V and 3 from J, leaving 7 bases between them. From germline, CDR1 is LNHDA and CDR2 SQIVND (reference sequence). The CDR3 sequence is CASSDRYTEAFF. In DNA, the CDR3 is TGTGCCAGTAGTGACCGATACACTGAAGCTTTCTTT. The entire variable domain, with the rest obtained from reference TRBV19 and TRBJ1-1, is as follows: DGGITQSPKYLFRKEGQNVTLSCEQNLNHDAMYWYRQDPGQGLRLIYYSQIVNDFQKGDIAEGYSVSREKKESFPLTVTSAQKNPTAFYLCASSDRYTEAFFGQGTRLTVV.

The V and J genes are TRBV5-3 and TRBJ2-7, with 7 nucleotides matching TRBD1. TRBV5-3 belongs to the ORF category, with a function that is uncertain. Trimming removed 0 bases from V and 2 bases from J; junction bases left unmatched: 14. CDR3 length equals 18 residues. CDR3 nucleotides: TGTGCCAGAAGCTTGGACGATGGGACAGCCATTAATCCCTACGAGCAGTACTTC. This encodes CARSLDDGTAINPYEQYF.

V gene TRBV9 combines with J gene TRBJ2-3, with TRBD1 identical over 9 bases. Germline assignment: CDR1 SGDLS and CDR2 YYNGEE. V was pared by 0 bases and J by 6 bases, with 17 bases of the junction left unmatched. The CDR3 totals 19 residues. CDR3 bases: TGTGCCAGCAGCGTAGAAGGGACAGGGACTCACAGTATCCGGGATACGCAGTATTTT. It yields the protein CASSVEGTGTHSIRDTQYF.

This clone was observed a single time. The gene calls are TRBV5-4 and TRBJ2-1, with a tentative D call TRBD2 (6 bases). Trimming removed 2 bases at V and 8 bases at J, with 8 bases between. CDR1 and CDR2 from the germline V gene are SGHNT and YYREEE (reference sequence). The CDR3 contains 12 residues. The chain's CDR3 is CASSFTGDEQFF. In nucleotides, the CDR3 is TGTGCCAGCAGCTTTACGGGGGATGAGCAGTTCTTC. Supplemented by reference TRBV5-4 and TRBJ2-1, the full variable domain reads ETGVTQSPTHLIKTRGQQVTLRCSSQSGHNTVSWYQQALGQGPQFIFQYYREEENGRGNFPPRFSGLQFPNYSSELNVNALELDDSALYLCASSFTGDEQFFGPGTRLTVL.

The chain links TRBV28 to TRBJ2-1; 9 bases are shared with TRBD2. The length of the CDR3 is 15 residues. Trimming cost V 7 bases and J 8 bases; bases outside gene matches: 12. Germline values: CDR1 MDHEN, CDR2 SYDVKM. The CDR3 loop is CASTQISGRLDEQFF. CDR3 in DNA: TGTGCCAGCACCCAGATCAGCGGGAGGCTCGATGAGCAGTTCTTC.